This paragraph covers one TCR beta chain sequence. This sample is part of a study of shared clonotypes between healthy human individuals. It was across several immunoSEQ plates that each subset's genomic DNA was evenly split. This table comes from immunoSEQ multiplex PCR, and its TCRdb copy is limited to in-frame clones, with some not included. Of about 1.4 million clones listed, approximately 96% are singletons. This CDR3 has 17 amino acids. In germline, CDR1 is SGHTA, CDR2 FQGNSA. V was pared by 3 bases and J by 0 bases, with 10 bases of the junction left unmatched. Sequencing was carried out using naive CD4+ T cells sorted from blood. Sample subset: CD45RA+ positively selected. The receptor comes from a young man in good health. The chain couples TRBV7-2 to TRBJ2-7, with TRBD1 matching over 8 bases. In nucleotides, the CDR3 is TGTGCCAGCAGCTTCCCCCGCCAAGGACAGGGCTCCTACGAGCAGTACTTC. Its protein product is CASSFPRQGQGSYEQYF.